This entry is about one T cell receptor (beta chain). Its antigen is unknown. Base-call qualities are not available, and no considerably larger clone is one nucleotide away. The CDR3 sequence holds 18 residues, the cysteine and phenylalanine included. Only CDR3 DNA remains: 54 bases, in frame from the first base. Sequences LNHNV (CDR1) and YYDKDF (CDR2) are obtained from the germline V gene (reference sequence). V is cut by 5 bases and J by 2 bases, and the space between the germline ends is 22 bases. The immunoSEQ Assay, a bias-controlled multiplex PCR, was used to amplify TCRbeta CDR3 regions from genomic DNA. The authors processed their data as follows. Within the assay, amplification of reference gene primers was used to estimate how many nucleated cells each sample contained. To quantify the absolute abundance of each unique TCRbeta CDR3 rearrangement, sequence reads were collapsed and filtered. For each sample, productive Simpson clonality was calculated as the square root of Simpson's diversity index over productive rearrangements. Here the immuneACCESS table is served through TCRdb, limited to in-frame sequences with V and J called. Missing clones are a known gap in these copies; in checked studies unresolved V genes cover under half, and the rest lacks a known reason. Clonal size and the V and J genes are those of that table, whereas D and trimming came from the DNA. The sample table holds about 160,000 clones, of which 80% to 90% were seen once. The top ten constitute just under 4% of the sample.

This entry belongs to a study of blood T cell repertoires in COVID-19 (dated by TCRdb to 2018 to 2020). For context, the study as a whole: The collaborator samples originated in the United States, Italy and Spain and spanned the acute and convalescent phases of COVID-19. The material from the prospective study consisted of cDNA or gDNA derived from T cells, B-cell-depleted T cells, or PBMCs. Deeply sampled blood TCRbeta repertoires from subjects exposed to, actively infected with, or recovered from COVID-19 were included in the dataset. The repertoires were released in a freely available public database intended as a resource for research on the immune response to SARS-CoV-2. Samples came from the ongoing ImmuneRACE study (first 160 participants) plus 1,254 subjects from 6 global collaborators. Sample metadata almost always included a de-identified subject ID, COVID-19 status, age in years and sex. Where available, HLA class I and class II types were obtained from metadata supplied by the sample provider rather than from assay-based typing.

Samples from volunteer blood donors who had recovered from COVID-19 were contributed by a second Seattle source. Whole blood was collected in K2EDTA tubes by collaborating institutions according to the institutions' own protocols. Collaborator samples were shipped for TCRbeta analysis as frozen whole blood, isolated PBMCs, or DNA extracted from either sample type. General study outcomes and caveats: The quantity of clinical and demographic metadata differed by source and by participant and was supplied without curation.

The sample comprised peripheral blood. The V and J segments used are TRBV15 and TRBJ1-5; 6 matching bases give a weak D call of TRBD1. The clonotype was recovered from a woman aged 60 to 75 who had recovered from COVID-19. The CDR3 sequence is CATSVEQGTGYGNQPQHF. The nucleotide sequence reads TGTGCCACCAGCGTCGAGCAGGGGACGGGATATGGCAATCAGCCCCAGCATTTT.